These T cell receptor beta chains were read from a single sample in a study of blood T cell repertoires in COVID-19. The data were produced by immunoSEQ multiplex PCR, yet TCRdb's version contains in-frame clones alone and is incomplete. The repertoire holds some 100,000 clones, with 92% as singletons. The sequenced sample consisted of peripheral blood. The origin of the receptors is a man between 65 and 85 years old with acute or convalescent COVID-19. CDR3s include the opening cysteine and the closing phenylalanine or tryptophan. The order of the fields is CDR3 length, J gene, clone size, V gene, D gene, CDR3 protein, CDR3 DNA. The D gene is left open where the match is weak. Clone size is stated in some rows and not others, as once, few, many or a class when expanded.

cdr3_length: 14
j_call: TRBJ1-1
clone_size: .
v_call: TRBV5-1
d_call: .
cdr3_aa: CASSPDIMNTEAFF
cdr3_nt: TGCGCCAGCAGCCCGGACATCATGAACACTGAAGCTTTCTTT

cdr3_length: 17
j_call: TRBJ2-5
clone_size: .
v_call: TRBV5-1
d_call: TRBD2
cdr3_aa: CASSLVAGGPSGETQYF
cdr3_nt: TGCGCCAGCAGCTTGGTGGCGGGGGGGCCCTCCGGTGAGACCCAGTACTTC

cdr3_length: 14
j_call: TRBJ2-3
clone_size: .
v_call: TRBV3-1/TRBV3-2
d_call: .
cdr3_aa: CASSSRTDVDTQYF
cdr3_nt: TGTGCCAGCAGCTCGAGGACTGACGTAGATACGCAGTATTTT

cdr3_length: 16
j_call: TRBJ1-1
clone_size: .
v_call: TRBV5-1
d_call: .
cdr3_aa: CASSLAFGGVGAEAFF
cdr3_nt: TGCGCCAGCAGCTTGGCCTTTGGAGGGGTAGGCGCTGAAGCTTTCTTT

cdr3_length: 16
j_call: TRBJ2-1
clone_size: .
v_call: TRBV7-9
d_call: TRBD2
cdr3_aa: CASSLLLAGGSNEQFF
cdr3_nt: TGTGCCAGCAGCTTACTCTTAGCGGGGGGGAGCAATGAGCAGTTCTTC

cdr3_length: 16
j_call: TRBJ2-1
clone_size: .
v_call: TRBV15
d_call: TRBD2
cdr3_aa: CATSRALAVSYNEQFF
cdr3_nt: TGTGCCACCAGCAGGGCTCTAGCGGTGTCTTACAATGAGCAGTTCTTC

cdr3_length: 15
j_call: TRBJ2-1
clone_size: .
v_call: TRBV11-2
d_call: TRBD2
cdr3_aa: CASSLSDGGAWEQFF
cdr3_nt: TGTGCCAGCAGCTTATCTGACGGGGGGGCCTGGGAGCAGTTCTTC

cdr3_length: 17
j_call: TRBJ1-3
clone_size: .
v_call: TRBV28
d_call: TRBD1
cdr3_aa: CASSPSGPGTGGGTIYF
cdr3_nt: TGTGCCAGCAGTCCTTCGGGCCCCGGGACAGGAGGTGGCACCATATATTTT

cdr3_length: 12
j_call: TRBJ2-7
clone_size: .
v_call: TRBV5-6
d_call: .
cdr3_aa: CASSSNRAEQYF
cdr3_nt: TGTGCCAGCAGCTCGAACAGGGCCGAGCAGTACTTC

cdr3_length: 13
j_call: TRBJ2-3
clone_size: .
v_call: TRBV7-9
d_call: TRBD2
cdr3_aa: CATPGTSGVTQYF
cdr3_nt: TGTGCCACCCCGGGGACTAGCGGGGTTACGCAGTATTTT

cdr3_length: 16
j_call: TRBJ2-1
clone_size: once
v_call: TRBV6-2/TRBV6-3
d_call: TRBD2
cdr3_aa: CASSPTPSGTFNEQFF
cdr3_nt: TGTGCCAGCAGCCCAACCCCGAGCGGGACTTTCAATGAGCAGTTCTTC

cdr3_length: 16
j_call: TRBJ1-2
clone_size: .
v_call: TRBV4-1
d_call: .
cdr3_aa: CASSQGNWDTNYGYTF
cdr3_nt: TGCGCCAGCAGCCAAGGCAATTGGGACACAAACTATGGCTACACCTTC

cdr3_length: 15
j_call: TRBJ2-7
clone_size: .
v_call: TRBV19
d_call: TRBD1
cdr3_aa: CASSIDWDRVYEQYF
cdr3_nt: TGTGCCAGTAGTATAGACTGGGACAGGGTCTACGAGCAGTACTTC

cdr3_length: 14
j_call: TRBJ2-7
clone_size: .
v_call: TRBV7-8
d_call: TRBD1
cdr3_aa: CASSSGQKPYEQYF
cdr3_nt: TGTGCCAGCAGCTCGGGACAGAAACCCTACGAGCAGTACTTC

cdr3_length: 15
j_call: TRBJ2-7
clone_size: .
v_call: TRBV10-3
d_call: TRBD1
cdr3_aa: CAISAPGQGRYEQYF
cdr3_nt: TGTGCCATCAGTGCACCGGGACAGGGGAGGTACGAGCAGTACTTC

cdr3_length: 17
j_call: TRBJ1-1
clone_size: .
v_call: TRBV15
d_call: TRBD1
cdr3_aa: CATSGLDWTGMNTEAFF
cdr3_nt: TGTGCCACCAGCGGCTTGGATTGGACAGGAATGAACACTGAAGCTTTCTTT

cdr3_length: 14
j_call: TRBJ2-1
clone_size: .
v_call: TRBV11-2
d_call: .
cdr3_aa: CASSLAGSYNEQFF
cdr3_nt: TGTGCCAGCAGCTTAGCCGGTTCCTACAATGAGCAGTTCTTC

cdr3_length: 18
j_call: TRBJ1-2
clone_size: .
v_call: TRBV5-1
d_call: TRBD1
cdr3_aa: CASSSASRTGGEGYGYTF
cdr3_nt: TGCGCCAGCAGCTCGGCTTCCCGGACAGGGGGCGAGGGCTATGGCTACACCTTC

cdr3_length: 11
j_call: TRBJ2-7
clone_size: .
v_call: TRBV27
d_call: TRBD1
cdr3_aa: CASATGDEQYF
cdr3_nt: TGTGCCAGCGCGACAGGGGATGAGCAGTACTTC

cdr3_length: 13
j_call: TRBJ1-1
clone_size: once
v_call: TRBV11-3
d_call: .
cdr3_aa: CASSLGVPRGAFF
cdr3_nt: TGTGCCAGCAGCTTAGGGGTTCCTCGGGGAGCTTTCTTT

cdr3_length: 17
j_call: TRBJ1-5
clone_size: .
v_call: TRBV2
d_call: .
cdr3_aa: CASSGGRIGYGNQPQHF
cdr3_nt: TGTGCCAGCAGTGGGGGGAGGATAGGGTATGGCAATCAGCCCCAGCATTTT

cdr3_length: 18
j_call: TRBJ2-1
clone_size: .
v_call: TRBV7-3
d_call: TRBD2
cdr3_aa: CASSLISGTSGSRNEQFF
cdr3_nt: TGTGCCAGCAGCTTAATTTCGGGGACTAGCGGGAGCAGGAATGAGCAGTTCTTC

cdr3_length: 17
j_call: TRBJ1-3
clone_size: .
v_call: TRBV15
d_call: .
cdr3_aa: CATSDEVRGDSGNTIYF
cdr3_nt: TGTGCCACCAGCGATGAGGTCCGGGGAGACTCTGGAAACACCATATATTTT

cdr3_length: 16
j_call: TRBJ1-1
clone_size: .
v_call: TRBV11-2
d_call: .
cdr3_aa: CASSSTRQRLNTEAFF
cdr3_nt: TGTGCCAGCAGCTCCACTCGACAGAGATTGAACACTGAAGCTTTCTTT

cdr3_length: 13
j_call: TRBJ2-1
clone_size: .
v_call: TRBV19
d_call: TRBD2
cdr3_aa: CASSILAGVEQFF
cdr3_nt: TGTGCCAGTAGTATACTAGCGGGAGTGGAGCAGTTCTTC

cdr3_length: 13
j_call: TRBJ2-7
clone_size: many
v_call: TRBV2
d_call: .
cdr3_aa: CASSEGRAYEQYF
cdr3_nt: TGTGCCAGCAGTGAAGGCAGGGCCTACGAGCAGTACTTC

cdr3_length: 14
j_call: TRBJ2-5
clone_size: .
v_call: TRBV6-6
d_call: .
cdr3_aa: CASRDGLLQETQYF
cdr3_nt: TGTGCCAGCAGGGATGGACTGCTACAAGAGACCCAGTACTTC

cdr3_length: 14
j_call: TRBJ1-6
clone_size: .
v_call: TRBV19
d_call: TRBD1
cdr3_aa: CASRDRAPHSPLHF
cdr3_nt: TGTGCCAGTAGGGACAGGGCGCCCCATTCACCCCTCCACTTT

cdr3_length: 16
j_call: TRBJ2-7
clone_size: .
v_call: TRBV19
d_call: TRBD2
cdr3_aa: CASSIGLAGVNGEQYF
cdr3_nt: TGTGCCAGTAGTATAGGACTAGCGGGAGTTAACGGTGAGCAGTACTTC

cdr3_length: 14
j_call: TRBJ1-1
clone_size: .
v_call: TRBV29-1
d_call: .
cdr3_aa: CSVAQGLGNTEAFF
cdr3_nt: TGCAGCGTCGCACAGGGTTTGGGGAACACTGAAGCTTTCTTT

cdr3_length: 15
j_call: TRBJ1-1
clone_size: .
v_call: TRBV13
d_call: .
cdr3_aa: CASSLVGSMNTEAFF
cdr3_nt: TGTGCCAGCAGCCTAGTGGGCAGCATGAACACTGAAGCTTTCTTT

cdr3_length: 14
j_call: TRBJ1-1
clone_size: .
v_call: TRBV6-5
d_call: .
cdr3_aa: CAVNPGHWDTEAFF
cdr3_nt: TGTGCCGTCAATCCGGGACACTGGGATACTGAAGCTTTCTTT

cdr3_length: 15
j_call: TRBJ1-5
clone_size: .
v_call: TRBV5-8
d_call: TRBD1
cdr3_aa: CASSLWGTGSQPQHF
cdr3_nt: TGTGCCAGCAGCTTGTGGGGGACAGGGAGTCAGCCCCAGCATTTT

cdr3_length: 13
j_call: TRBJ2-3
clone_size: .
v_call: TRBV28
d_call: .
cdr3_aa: CASDSPRADTQYF
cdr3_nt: TGTGCCAGCGATTCCCCTCGGGCAGATACGCAGTATTTT

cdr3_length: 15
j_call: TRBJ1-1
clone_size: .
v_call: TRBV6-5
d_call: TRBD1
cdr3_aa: CASSSTGTGGTEAFF
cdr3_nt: TGTGCCAGCAGTTCAACCGGGACAGGGGGCACTGAAGCTTTCTTT

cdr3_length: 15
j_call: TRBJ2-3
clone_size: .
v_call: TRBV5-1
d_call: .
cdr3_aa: CASSLVGYEGDTQYF
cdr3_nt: TGCGCCAGCAGCTTGGTTGGCTATGAGGGAGATACGCAGTATTTT

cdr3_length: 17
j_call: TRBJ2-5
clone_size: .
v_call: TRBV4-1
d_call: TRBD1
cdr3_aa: CASSQGIRDRGQETQYF
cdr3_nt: TGCGCCAGCAGCCAAGGCATCCGGGACAGGGGACAAGAGACCCAGTACTTC

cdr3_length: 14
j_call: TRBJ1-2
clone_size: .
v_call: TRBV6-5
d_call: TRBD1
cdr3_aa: CASSRDRSNYGYTF
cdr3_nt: TGTGCCAGCAGCAGGGACAGATCTAACTATGGCTACACCTTC

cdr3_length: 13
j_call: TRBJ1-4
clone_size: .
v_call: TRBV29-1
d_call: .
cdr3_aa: CSVTDTRRQKLFF
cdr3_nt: TGCAGCGTTACGGACACTCGAAGGCAAAAACTGTTTTTT

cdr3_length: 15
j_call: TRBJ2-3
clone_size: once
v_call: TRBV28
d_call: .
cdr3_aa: CASSSWAGSTDTQYF
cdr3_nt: TGTGCCAGCAGTTCCTGGGCGGGGAGCACAGATACGCAGTATTTT

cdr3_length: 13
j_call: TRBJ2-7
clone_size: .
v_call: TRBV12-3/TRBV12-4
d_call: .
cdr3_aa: CASSDPGSYEQYF
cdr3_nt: TGTGCCAGCAGTGACCCGGGGTCCTACGAGCAGTACTTC

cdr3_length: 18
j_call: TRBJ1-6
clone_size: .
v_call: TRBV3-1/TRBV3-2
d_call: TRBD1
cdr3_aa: CASSQDNRGTPDNSPLHF
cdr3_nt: TGTGCCAGCAGCCAGGACAACAGGGGGACCCCTGATAATTCACCCCTCCACTTT

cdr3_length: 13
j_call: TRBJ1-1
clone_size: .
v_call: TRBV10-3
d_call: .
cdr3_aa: CAISQAGDTEAFF
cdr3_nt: TGTGCCATCAGTCAAGCAGGGGATACTGAAGCTTTCTTT

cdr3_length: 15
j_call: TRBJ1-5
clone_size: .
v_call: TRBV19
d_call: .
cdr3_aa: CASSILSGNNQPQHF
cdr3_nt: TGTGCCAGTAGTATCCTGTCGGGAAACAATCAGCCCCAGCATTTT

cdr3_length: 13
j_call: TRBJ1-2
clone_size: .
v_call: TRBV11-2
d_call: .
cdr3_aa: CASSFGQTYGYTF
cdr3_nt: TGTGCCAGCAGCTTCGGCCAGACTTATGGCTACACCTTC

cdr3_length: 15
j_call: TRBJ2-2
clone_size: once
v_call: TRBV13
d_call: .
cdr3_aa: CASSHKDRNTGELFF
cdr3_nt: TGTGCCAGCAGCCACAAGGACAGGAACACCGGGGAGCTGTTTTTT

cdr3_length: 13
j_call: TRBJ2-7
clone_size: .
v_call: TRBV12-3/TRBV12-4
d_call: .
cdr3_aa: CASSRTENYEQYF
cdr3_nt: TGTGCCAGCAGTCGAACTGAAAACTACGAGCAGTACTTC

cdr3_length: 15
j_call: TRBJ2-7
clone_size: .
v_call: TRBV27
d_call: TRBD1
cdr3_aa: CASSSPGTGSYEQYF
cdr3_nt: TGTGCCAGCAGTTCCCCGGGGACAGGCTCCTACGAGCAGTACTTC

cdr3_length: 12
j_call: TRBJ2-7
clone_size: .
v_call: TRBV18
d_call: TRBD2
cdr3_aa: CASSPGRVEQYF
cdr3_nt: TGTGCCAGCTCACCAGGGAGGGTCGAGCAGTACTTC

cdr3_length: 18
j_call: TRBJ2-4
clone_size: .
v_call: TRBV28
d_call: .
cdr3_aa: CASSLPEEGVLAKNIQYF
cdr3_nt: TGTGCCAGCAGTTTACCAGAGGAAGGGGTTCTAGCCAAAAACATTCAGTACTTC

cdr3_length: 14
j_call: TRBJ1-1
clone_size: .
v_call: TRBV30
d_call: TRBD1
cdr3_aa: CASSRDRSLWQAFF
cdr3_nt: TGTGCCTCAAGCCGGGACAGGTCTCTTTGGCAAGCTTTCTTT

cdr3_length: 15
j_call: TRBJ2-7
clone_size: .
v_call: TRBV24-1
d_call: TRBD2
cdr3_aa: CATSETTGTIIEQYF
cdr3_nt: TGTGCCACCAGTGAAACTACCGGGACTATTATCGAGCAGTACTTC